One and the same sample provided the 25 T cell receptor beta chains below, sequenced in a study of lymphopenia after photon versus proton radiotherapy. The repertoire was sequenced with immunoSEQ multiplex PCR; TCRdb's copy has only in-frame clones and lacks some. The profile covers around 62,000 clones, with roughly 83% appearing a single time and just over 2% taken by the ten largest. The material was peripheral blood, obtained from a patient treated with proton-based radiotherapy. The receptors originated from a man between 60 and 75 years old with pancreatic cancer.

The V gene is TRBV2, the J gene TRBJ1-4, with 7 bases matching TRBD1. CDR1 SNHLY and CDR2 FYNNEI come from the germline V gene. V lost 7 bases and J lost 3; bases outside the gene matches: 8. The CDR3 length is 15 residues. CDR3 loop: CASNPTGVANEKLFF. CDR3 bases: TGTGCCAGCAATCCTACAGGGGTTGCTAATGAAAAACTGTTTTTT.

This chain joins TRBV14 and TRBJ1-1, with D perhaps matching TRBD1 (5 bases). Trimming took off 0 bases at V and 5 bases at J, with 16 bases between the two ends. Per the germline V gene, CDR1 is SGHDN and CDR2 is FVKESK. The length of the CDR3 is 16 residues. CDR3 region: CASSQEFGAGLTEAFF. In DNA, the CDR3 is TGTGCCAGCAGCCAAGAGTTTGGGGCCGGGTTGACTGAAGCTTTCTTT. Full variable domain (missing parts from reference TRBV14 and TRBJ1-1): EAGVTQFPSHSVIEKGQTVTLRCDPISGHDNLYWYRRVMGKEIKFLLHFVKESKQDESGMPNNRFLAERTGGTYSTLKVQPAELEDSGVYFCASSQEFGAGLTEAFFGQGTRLTVV.

The chain carries TRBV4-2 and TRBJ2-2; D gene ambiguous. The CDR3 spans 11 residues. Trimming removed 8 bases at V and 3 bases at J, with 4 bases between. Germline values: CDR1 LGHNA, CDR2 YNFKEQ. This CDR3 reads CASRDTGELFF. The CDR3 DNA sequence: TGTGCCAGCCGGGACACCGGGGAGCTGTTTTTT.

The chain combines TRBV6-1 with TRBJ1-1; possibly TRBD1 for D (5 bases). The CDR3 is 14 residues long. The V end was cut by 0 bases, the J end by 8 bases, with 13 bases between. CDR1 MNHNS and CDR2 SASEGT come from the germline V gene. This CDR3 is CASSEAGGLEEAFF. The CDR3 DNA reads TGTGCCAGCAGTGAAGCGGGGGGTTTGGAGGAAGCTTTCTTT.

The V gene is TRBV2, the J gene TRBJ2-1, with 11 bases fitting TRBD2. The CDR3 runs 14 residues. CDR1 SNHLY and CDR2 FYNNEI come from the germline V gene. V dropped 8 bases and J dropped 10; count of bases not matched to a gene: 10. Here the CDR3 reads CASDGTSGLREQFF. CDR3 coding DNA: TGTGCCAGCGATGGGACTAGCGGCCTTAGGGAGCAGTTCTTC.

The table lists this clone with a few counts. The V gene is TRBV21-1, the J gene TRBJ1-5. TRBV21-1 has pseudogene status. The CDR3 has 17 amino acids. DNA for the CDR3: TGTGCCAGCAGCAATGTGTGGGGGGCGTACGGCAATCAGCCCCAGCATTTT. The encoded protein is CASSNVWGAYGNQPQHF.

This clone was seen once. The chain couples TRBV5-6 to TRBJ2-5; no clear D gene. Germline lookup yields CDR1 SGHDT and CDR2 YYEEEE. There are 16 residues in the CDR3. V was clipped by 1 base and J by 0 bases, with 13 bases between them. CDR3 in DNA: TGTGCCAGCAGCTTGAGAGGATGGAAAAACCAAGAGACCCAGTACTTC. Translated, it gives CASSLRGWKNQETQYF.

The CDR3 loop reads CATSRVIGTGNQPQHF. Written as DNA, the CDR3 is TGTGCCACCAGCAGAGTAATTGGGACGGGCAATCAGCCCCAGCATTTT. The chain employs TRBV15 and TRBJ1-5; D perhaps matches TRBD1 (5 bases). With 1 base removed from V and 2 bases from J, the gap between germline ends came to 12 bases. CDR1 and CDR2 from the germline V gene are LNHNV and YYDKDF (reference sequence). The CDR3 loop spans 16 amino acids.

The V gene is TRBV7-2, the J gene TRBJ1-5; D possibly corresponds to TRBD1 (6 bases). The CDR3 totals 19 residues. Trimming pared 4 bases from V and 6 bases from J, leaving 28 bases between. CDR1 is SGHTA, CDR2 FQGNSA, per germline. CDR3 in amino acids: CASSSPGGTITSTGQPQHF. Written as DNA, the CDR3 is TGTGCCAGCAGCTCCCCCGGTGGGACAATTACCTCCACGGGTCAGCCCCAGCATTTT.

This chain uses TRBV19 with TRBJ1-5; no reliable D call. Looked up from germline, CDR1 is LNHDA and CDR2 is SQIVND (reference sequence). The CDR3 contains 13 residues. V gave up 5 bases and J gave up 0 bases, with 5 bases separating them. The CDR3 protein is CASSPASNQPQHF. In DNA, the CDR3 is TGTGCCAGTAGTCCAGCTAGCAATCAGCCCCAGCATTTT.

The gene calls are TRBV7-9 and TRBJ1-2; TRBD1 matches 9 bases. The trim removed 5 bases at V and 4 bases at J, leaving 5 bases unmatched. In germline, CDR1 is SEHNR, CDR2 FQNEAQ (reference sequence). The CDR3 consists of 14 residues. The CDR3 region is CASSTDRGAYGYTF. The DNA for the CDR3 is TGTGCCAGCAGCACGGACAGGGGAGCCTATGGCTACACCTTC.

Only a few counts were recorded for this clone. The V call is TRBV9, the J call TRBJ2-7; D ambiguous. Germline loops: CDR1 SGDLS, CDR2 YYNGEE. The CDR3 covers 12 residues. Deletions cut 3 bases from V and 6 bases from J, with 10 bases between. In DNA, the CDR3 is TGTGCCAGCAGCGCCACGTGGGGCGAGCAGTACTTC. It codes for CASSATWGEQYF.

The chain couples TRBV5-1 to TRBJ2-1; possibly TRBD1 or TRBD2 for D (9 bases each). Germline V gene sequence: CDR1 SGHRS, CDR2 YFSETQ. V lost 5 bases, J lost 8 bases, and 23 bases lay in between. CDR3 length: 16 residues. Written as DNA, the CDR3 is TGCGCCAGCAGGAGACAGGGGGGGACTAGCAACGATGAGCAGTTCTTC. This sequence encodes CASRRQGGTSNDEQFF.

The chain is built from TRBV11-3 and TRBJ2-2; the match to TRBD2 covers 9 bases. With V trimmed by 5 bases and J by 5 bases, 6 bases remained unmatched. CDR3 length equals 15 residues. From germline, CDR1 is SGHNT and CDR2 YENEEA. DNA for the CDR3: TGTGCCAGCAGCCATAGCGGGAGTCGGACCGGGGAGCTGTTTTTT. Amino acid sequence: CASSHSGSRTGELFF.

This rearrangement joins TRBV6-4 to TRBJ2-5; TRBD1 aligns across 7 bases. This CDR3 comprises 14 residues. J was trimmed by 4 bases and V by 6 bases; bases with no gene match: 8. The germline V gene has CDR1 MRHNA and CDR2 SNTAGT. As DNA, the CDR3 is TGTGCCAGCAGACACCGGGACAGTTTAGAGACCCAGTACTTC. Translating it yields CASRHRDSLETQYF.

The rearrangement joins TRBV27 to TRBJ2-1; 10 nucleotides line up with TRBD1. CDR3 size: 17 residues. Germline V gives CDR1 MNHEY, CDR2 SMNVEV (reference sequence). The V and J ends lost 5 bases and 8 bases, in that order; junction bases with no gene match: 15. The CDR3, as DNA: TGTGCCAGCAGTCGACCTCCCGTAGGACAGGGGGGCTATGAGCAGTTCTTC. Translation gives CASSRPPVGQGGYEQFF.

CDR3 DNA: TGTGCCAGCTCACCAAATCAAGGGACCGGGGAGCTGTTTTTT. It specifies CASSPNQGTGELFF. The chain uses TRBV18 and TRBJ2-2, with unresolved D. The germline V gene has CDR1 KGHSH and CDR2 LQKENI. V was shortened by 2 bases and J by 5 bases, with 9 bases between the two germline ends. The CDR3 has 14 amino acids.

V is TRBV15 and J is TRBJ2-3; TRBD1 might be the D (7 bases). Per germline, CDR1 LNHNV and CDR2 YYDKDF (reference sequence). V gave up 0 bases and J gave up 4 bases, with 20 bases separating them. The CDR3 extends over 18 amino acids. The CDR3 sequence: CATSRDRAWGRGADTQYF. The CDR3 DNA follows: TGTGCCACCAGCAGAGATCGGGCGTGGGGCAGGGGGGCAGATACGCAGTATTTT.

The rearrangement joins TRBV20-1 to TRBJ2-5; D is undetermined. V was cut by 6 bases and J by 9 bases, with 14 bases left in between. Germline V gives CDR1 DFQATT, CDR2 SNEGSKA (reference sequence). The CDR3 extends over 11 amino acids. CDR3 nucleotide sequence: TGCAGTGCAGAACGCCCCGGCTCCCAGTACTTC. Translation gives CSAERPGSQYF.

This chain connects TRBV5-1 to TRBJ2-3, with 12 nucleotides matching TRBD2. The CDR3 sequence is 16 residues long. With 4 bases clipped from V and 3 bases from J, the junction kept 6 bases outside the gene matches. Germline V gene data show CDR1 as SGHRS and CDR2 as YFSETQ. CDR3 in amino acids: CASSPRLAGATDTQYF. CDR3 DNA: TGCGCCAGCAGCCCGCGACTAGCGGGAGCGACAGATACGCAGTATTTT.

This chain joins TRBV19 and TRBJ2-5, with 7 bases fitting TRBD1. The CDR3 runs 14 residues. Germline loops: CDR1 LNHDA, CDR2 SQIVND (reference sequence). J lost 4 bases, V lost 5 bases, and 7 bases had no gene match. CDR3 DNA sequence: TGTGCCAGTAGTTTGGGACAGCCCGGAGAGACCCAGTACTTC. The encoded protein is CASSLGQPGETQYF.

This clone was picked up one time. The rearrangement uses TRBV30 and TRBJ2-6; maybe TRBD2 (6 bases). This CDR3 region has 18 residues. The germline V and J ends were trimmed by 2 bases and 0 bases, with 17 bases remaining between them. CDR1 is GTSNPN and CDR2 is SVGIG in the germline V gene (reference sequence). CDR3 region: CAWSPSFRERSGANVLTF. As DNA, the CDR3 is TGTGCCTGGAGTCCTTCATTCCGGGAGCGCTCTGGGGCCAACGTCCTGACTTTC.

The chain employs TRBV4-3 and TRBJ2-7, with 13 positions matching TRBD2. The CDR3 totals 18 residues. Trimming removed 1 base from V and 4 bases from J; junction bases left unmatched: 10. Germline V gives CDR1 LGHNA, CDR2 YSLEER. The CDR3 DNA reads as TGCGCCAGCAGCCAAGGCGGACTAGCGGGAGTAGGTGTGTACGAGCAGTACTTC. This translates into CASSQGGLAGVGVYEQYF.

The V and J genes are TRBV5-4 and TRBJ2-7, with a tentative D call TRBD2 (6 bases). The length of the CDR3 is 12 residues. From germline, CDR1 is SGHNT and CDR2 YYREEE (reference sequence). Trimming pared 3 bases from V and 5 bases from J, leaving 9 bases between. CDR3 sequence: CASSSTRDEQYF. The CDR3, as DNA: TGTGCCAGCAGCTCGACTAGGGACGAGCAGTACTTC.

This clone was seen more than once but under ten times. V and J are TRBV19 and TRBJ2-7, with 10 nucleotides matching TRBD2. The V segment lost 3 bases and the J segment 1 base; nucleotides outside the gene matches: 3. CDR3 size: 15 residues. Germline V gives CDR1 LNHDA, CDR2 SQIVND (reference sequence). CDR3 in amino acids: CASSIGSGRSYEQYF. CDR3 sequence (DNA): TGTGCCAGTAGTATTGGTAGCGGGAGGTCCTACGAGCAGTACTTC.